The clone carrying this T cell receptor (beta chain) has a count of ten or more. The sample originates from a study of blood T cells in healthy people across ages. Germline-derived CDR1 and CDR2 are LGHNA and YNFKEQ. The V gene lost 1 base and the J gene lost 0 bases, with 12 bases spanning the gap. The CDR3 covers 16 residues. The authors ran a second PCR of roughly 6 to 12 cycles using a sample-barcoded 5' primer and a J-beta primer mix. TCRdb reprocessed the 5' RACE reads via MiXCR and lists one record per CDR3 protein. The data contain 750,000 to 1,000,000 distinct CDR3 sequences, 25% to 35% of them singletons. This sample was shared with a second study, whose subject was T cells of mothers and their children.

The chain couples TRBV4-2 to TRBJ2-5; D is perhaps TRBD2 (6 bases). The sequenced sample consisted of blood. This receptor was obtained from a woman between 35 and 50 years old in good health. DNA of the CDR3: TGTGCCAGCAGCCAAGGGCGACTAGTATACCAAGAGACCCAGTACTTC. Amino acids: CASSQGRLVYQETQYF.